Each of the 25 T cell receptor beta chains below was sequenced from the same sample in a study of T-cell memory formation after mild COVID-19. TCRdb passed the 5' RACE reads through MiXCR, listing each CDR3 protein once. This repertoire shows hundreds of thousands of distinct CDR3 sequences, just over 20% found once; its top ten account for around 12%. The sample consisted of PBMCs or a T cell subset sorted from them (not recorded which). Source of these receptors: an adult woman who had mild COVID-19 (a few samples of this study predate the infection). Cell type and time point are not known.

There are many counts of this clonotype. The rearrangement joins TRBV7-9 to TRBJ2-7; D gene unclear. The CDR3 spans 12 residues. Germline lookup yields CDR1 SEHNR and CDR2 FQNEAQ (reference sequence). Trimming removed 3 bases from V and 2 bases from J, with 5 bases in between. In DNA, the CDR3 is TGTGCCAGCAGCTTGAAAACCTACGAGCAGTACTTC. Translated: CASSLKTYEQYF.

The chain has TRBV30 and TRBJ2-7; 11 bases line up with TRBD1. V shed 8 bases, J shed 4 bases, and the junction held 4 bases outside the gene matches. This CDR3 spans 12 amino acids. Germline CDR1 reads GTSNPN; CDR2 reads SVGIG (reference sequence). CDR3 nucleotides: TGTGCCGGAGGGACAGGGGGGTACGAGCAGTACTTC. Translated, it gives CAGGTGGYEQYF.

This clonotype has ten or more counts. The chain recombines TRBV20-1 with TRBJ2-7; D might be TRBD1 or TRBD2, each matching 5 bases. Germline V gene lookup returns CDR1 DFQATT and CDR2 SNEGSKA (reference sequence). Trimming took off 3 bases at V and 3 bases at J, with 21 bases between the two ends. This CDR3 region has 16 residues. In DNA form, the CDR3 reads TGCAGTGCTAGTCTTGGGGGTAGGGCCAGCGGCTACGAGCAGTACTTC. Translation: CSASLGGRASGYEQYF.

Note on this clonotype: The junction departs from the called germline gene at one end, perhaps through a read error. V usage is TRBV6-5 and J usage is TRBJ1-6, with unresolved D. The germline gives CDR1 MNHEY, CDR2 SVGAGI. This CDR3 contains 14 residues. CDR3 nucleotides: TGTTCCAGCAGCTACCGGGCAAACGGAACACCCCTCCACTTT. As protein: CSSSYRANGTPLHF.

This clonotype was seen only a few times. The chain has TRBV5-1 and TRBJ2-1, with TRBD2 matching 8 bases. In germline, CDR1 is SGHRS, CDR2 YFSETQ. V shed 6 bases, J shed 4 bases, and the junction held 6 bases outside the gene matches. This CDR3 contains 14 residues. The CDR3: CASKAGDLYNEQFF. CDR3 nucleotides: TGCGCCAGCAAAGCGGGGGACCTTTACAATGAGCAGTTCTTC.

This clonotype was observed a handful of times. The chain is built from TRBV3-1 and TRBJ2-3, with a tentative D call TRBD2 (5 bases). The length of the CDR3 is 16 residues. Germline V gene sequence: CDR1 LGHDT, CDR2 YNNKEL (reference sequence). Trimming removed 1 base from V and 2 bases from J, with 13 bases in between. CDR3 protein: CASSQVPGLNTDTQYF. CDR3 coding DNA: TGTGCCAGCAGCCAAGTCCCCGGACTTAACACAGATACGCAGTATTTT.

This rearrangement joins TRBV5-5 to TRBJ2-3; the match to TRBD2 covers 8 bases. After removal of 4 bases from V and 5 bases from J, the junction contained 6 bases not matched to a gene. The germline V gene encodes CDR1 SGHKS and CDR2 YYEKEE (reference sequence). The CDR3 runs 14 residues. For the CDR3, the DNA is TGTGCCAGCAGCACTCGGACTAGCCAAGATACGCAGTATTTT. Protein product: CASSTRTSQDTQYF. Variable domain in full (rest from reference TRBV5-5 and TRBJ2-3): DAGVTQSPTHLIKTRGQQVTLRCSPISGHKSVSWYQQVLGQGPQFIFQYYEKEERGRGNFPDRFSARQFPNYSSELNVNALLLGDSALYLCASSTRTSQDTQYFGPGTRLTVL.

Comment on this clonotype: A read error may explain this, as a much larger clone is one base away. The V and J genes are TRBV11-2 and TRBJ2-7; 9 nucleotides line up with TRBD2. The CDR3 is 16 amino acids. In germline, CDR1 is SGHAT, CDR2 FQNNGV. Germline trimming cut 8 bases from V and 4 bases from J; bases unmatched to any gene: 15. The chain's CDR3 is CASRRAGLASRYEQYF. CDR3 coding DNA: TGTGCCAGCCGCAGAGCGGGACTAGCCTCCCGTTACGAGCAGTACTTC. The entire variable domain, with the rest obtained from reference TRBV11-2 and TRBJ2-7, is as follows: EAGVAQSPRYKIIEKRQSVAFWCNPISGHATLYWYQQILGQGPKLLIQFQNNGVVDDSQLPKDRFSAERLKGVDSTLKIQPAKLEDSAVYLCASRRAGLASRYEQYFGPGTRLTVT.

This chain links TRBV29-1 with TRBJ2-3; D is possibly TRBD2 (5 bases). The CDR3 runs to 17 residues. The germline V gene encodes CDR1 SQVTM and CDR2 ANQGSEA. Deletions cut 0 bases from V and 0 bases from J, with 16 bases between. CDR3 residues: CSVEDGKNRPSTDTQYF. Written as DNA, the CDR3 is TGCAGCGTTGAAGACGGGAAAAACAGACCTAGCACAGATACGCAGTATTTT.

V is TRBV12-3 or TRBV12-4 and J is TRBJ1-1; TRBD1 might be the D (5 bases). The V end lost 6 bases, the J end lost 0 bases, and 14 bases lay between the germline ends. The CDR3 is 15 residues long. The CDR3 bases are TGTGCCAGCAGCCTCTTAGGGACCATGAACACTGAAGCTTTCTTT. It codes for CASSLLGTMNTEAFF.

This clonotype was seen a few times. The J gene is TRBJ2-3, the V gene TRBV12-3 or TRBV12-4; 10 nucleotides line up with TRBD2. The CDR3 runs 17 residues. Losses at the gene ends were 5 bases for V and 4 bases for J; bases not matched to a gene: 12. As DNA, the CDR3 is TGTGCCAGCAGTGCCCCGAGCGGGGGGGTGTTCGCAGATACGCAGTATTTT. Translation gives CASSAPSGGVFADTQYF.

This clonotype was counted a few times. The chain carries TRBV4-3 and TRBJ2-3; 9 nucleotides match TRBD1. CDR3 length: 13 amino acids. Unmatched junction bases numbered 1, after V lost 4 bases and J lost 5 bases. CDR1 is LGHNA, CDR2 YSLEER, per germline. In DNA form, the CDR3 reads TGCGCCAGCAGCCGGGGACAGGGAGATACGCAGTATTTT. Translation gives CASSRGQGDTQYF.

V usage is TRBV7-7 and J usage is TRBJ2-2; D is possibly TRBD1 or TRBD2 (6 bases each). Germline assignment: CDR1 SSHAT and CDR2 FNYEAQ (reference sequence). CDR3 length equals 17 residues. With 4 bases removed from V and 3 bases from J, the gap between germline ends came to 18 bases. The CDR3 here is CASSSRGGPGDTGELFF. CDR3 sequence (DNA): TGTGCCAGCAGCTCCAGAGGGGGGCCAGGGGACACCGGGGAGCTGTTTTTT.

Only one count was recorded for this clonotype. The chain couples TRBV7-6 to TRBJ2-2; D is unresolved. Germline V CDR1 and CDR2: SGHVS, FNYEAQ. CDR3 length equals 15 residues. Trimming removed 7 bases at V and 4 bases at J, with 16 bases between. The DNA for the CDR3 is TGTGCCAGCAAGTACGGTGGTTCTGTCACCGGGGAGCTGTTTTTT. Protein: CASKYGGSVTGELFF.

This clonotype was picked up a small number of times. The chain links TRBV30 to TRBJ2-1, with 7 bases lining up with TRBD2. Per the germline V gene, CDR1 is GTSNPN and CDR2 is SVGIG (reference sequence). The CDR3 covers 12 residues. The V and J ends lost 7 bases and 8 bases, in that order; junction bases with no gene match: 8. The CDR3 reads CASATSSHEQFF. Here the CDR3 DNA reads TGTGCCTCCGCGACTAGCTCGCATGAGCAGTTCTTC.

This chain connects TRBV12-3 or TRBV12-4 to TRBJ1-1, with D possibly being TRBD1 (6 bases). V was clipped by 4 bases and J by 4 bases, with 13 bases between them. The CDR3 contains 14 residues. The CDR3 DNA follows: TGTGCCAGCAGTTCACTCCAGGGGCGCACTGAAGCTTTCTTT. Encoded protein: CASSSLQGRTEAFF.

This clonotype occurred a few times. The chain couples TRBV24-1 to TRBJ2-1; 11 bases agree with TRBD2. Looked up from germline, CDR1 is KGHDR and CDR2 is SFDVKD. V trimming: 1 base; J trimming: 5 bases; junction bases outside the gene matches: 3. This CDR3 comprises 16 residues. The CDR3 sequence is CATSDLTSGSNNEQFF. CDR3 bases: TGTGCCACCAGTGATTTAACTAGCGGGAGCAACAATGAGCAGTTCTTC.

This clonotype was observed many times. The gene calls are TRBV5-6 and TRBJ2-1; no firm D call. V was clipped by 3 bases and J by 4 bases, with 5 bases between them. CDR1 is SGHDT, CDR2 YYEEEE, per germline. The CDR3 length is 12 residues. The CDR3 nucleotides are TGTGCCAGCAGCTCCAGGTACAATGAGCAGTTCTTC. Translation: CASSSRYNEQFF.

This clonotype was seen a few times. V is TRBV14 and J is TRBJ2-2; TRBD1 agrees at 7 bases. There are 14 residues in the CDR3. From germline, CDR1 is SGHDN and CDR2 FVKESK. J gave up 6 bases and V 2 bases, and 3 bases lay outside the gene matches. In DNA, the CDR3 is TGTGCCAGCAGCCAACTGGACAGGCCCGGGGAGCTGTTTTTT. Encoded protein: CASSQLDRPGELFF.

The CDR3 is CATGPGEDEQFF. DNA for the CDR3: TGTGCCACCGGACCCGGAGAGGATGAGCAGTTCTTC. The chain links TRBV24-1 to TRBJ2-1, with D unclear. Deletions cut 9 bases from V and 8 bases from J, with 13 bases between. Looked up from germline, CDR1 is KGHDR and CDR2 is SFDVKD. The CDR3 is 12 amino acids.

This clonotype was counted only a few times. The V call is TRBV5-1, the J call TRBJ1-5; TRBD1 might be the D (5 bases). This CDR3 has 17 amino acids. V lost 0 bases and J 1 base, leaving 14 bases between the germline ends. Germline CDR1 and CDR2: SGHRS and YFSETQ. CDR3 DNA sequence: TGCGCCAGCAGCTTGGCCCCCGGGCAGGGAAGCAATCAGCCCCAGCATTTT. Translation gives CASSLAPGQGSNQPQHF.

This clonotype was seen repeatedly, ten times or more. The rearrangement joins TRBV7-2 to TRBJ2-3; D is ambiguous. Trimming stripped 3 bases from V and 0 bases from J, with 7 bases between. The CDR3 has 14 residues. Per germline, CDR1 SGHTA and CDR2 FQGNSA. Here the CDR3 DNA reads TGTGCCAGCAGCTTCGCGCCTAGCACAGATACGCAGTATTTT. Amino acid sequence: CASSFAPSTDTQYF. The whole variable domain, remainder taken from reference TRBV7-2 and TRBJ2-3, is GAGVSQSPSNKVTEKGKDVELRCDPISGHTALYWYRQSLGQGLEFLIYFQGNSAPDKSGLPSDRFSAERTGGSVSTLTIQRTQQEDSAVYLCASSFAPSTDTQYFGPGTRLTVL.

The rearrangement uses TRBV4-3 and TRBJ2-7; 12 bases are a match to TRBD2. Germline V lookup: CDR1 LGHNA, CDR2 YSLEER. With V trimmed by 0 bases and J by 1 base, 10 bases remained unmatched. This CDR3 has 19 residues. The CDR3 is CASSQESAGTSGPSYEQYF. CDR3 bases: TGCGCCAGCAGCCAAGAATCAGCAGGGACTAGCGGGCCTTCCTACGAGCAGTACTTC.

Only a few counts were recorded for this clonotype. CDR3 sequence reads: CASRRSGGNTDTQYF. The CDR3 nucleotides are TGTGCCAGCAGGCGAAGCGGGGGCAACACAGATACGCAGTATTTT. J is TRBJ2-3 and V is TRBV4-2, with 8 nucleotides matching TRBD2. This CDR3 has 15 residues. V was pared by 6 bases and J by 2 bases, with 7 bases of the junction left unmatched. Germline CDR1 and CDR2: LGHNA and YNFKEQ.

This clonotype came up many times. The rearrangement links TRBV20-1 to TRBJ2-1; TRBD2 agrees at 10 bases. The V and J ends lost 6 bases and 6 bases, in that order; junction bases with no gene match: 11. Per germline, CDR1 DFQATT and CDR2 SNEGSKA (reference sequence). The CDR3 runs to 15 residues. As DNA, the CDR3 is TGCAGTGCGCCAACCCTAGCGGGAGCCGGCAATGAGCAGTTCTTC. It codes for CSAPTLAGAGNEQFF.